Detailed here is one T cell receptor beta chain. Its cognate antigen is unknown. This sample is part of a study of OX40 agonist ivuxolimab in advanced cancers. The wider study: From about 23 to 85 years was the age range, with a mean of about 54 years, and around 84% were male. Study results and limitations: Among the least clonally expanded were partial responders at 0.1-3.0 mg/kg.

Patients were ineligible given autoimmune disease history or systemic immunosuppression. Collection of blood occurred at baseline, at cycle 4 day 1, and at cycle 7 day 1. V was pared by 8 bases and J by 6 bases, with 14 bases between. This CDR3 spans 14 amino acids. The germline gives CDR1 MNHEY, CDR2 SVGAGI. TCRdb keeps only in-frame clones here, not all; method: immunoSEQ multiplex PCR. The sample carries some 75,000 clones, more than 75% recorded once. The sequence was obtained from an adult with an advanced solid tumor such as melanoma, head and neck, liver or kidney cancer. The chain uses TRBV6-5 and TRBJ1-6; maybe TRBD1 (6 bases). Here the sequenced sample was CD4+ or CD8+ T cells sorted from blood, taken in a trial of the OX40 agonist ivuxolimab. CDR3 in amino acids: CASSPDRINSPLHF. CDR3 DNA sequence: TGTGCCAGCTCCCCGGACAGAATTAATTCACCCCTCCACTTT.